The present T cell receptor (beta chain) was sequenced within a study of cytomegalovirus exposure and HLA in healthy donors. The study ran its PCR with 60 Vbeta and 13 Jbeta primers. Sequenced by immunoSEQ multiplex PCR; TCRdb stores in-frame clones only, minus some. The sample holds about 150,000 clones, roughly 79% seen once. With V trimmed by 3 bases and J by 7 bases, 13 bases remained unmatched. Germline CDR1 reads GTSNPN; CDR2 reads SVGIG (reference sequence). This CDR3 is 16 amino acids long. The receptor was derived from a woman aged 40 to 50 in good health and CMV-seropositive. The sequenced sample was PBMCs. This chain links TRBV30 with TRBJ2-1, with TRBD2 matching 9 bases. The CDR3 sequence is CAWSEGARGGENEQFF. In DNA, the CDR3 is TGTGCCTGGAGCGAAGGGGCGCGGGGGGGAGAGAATGAGCAGTTCTTC.